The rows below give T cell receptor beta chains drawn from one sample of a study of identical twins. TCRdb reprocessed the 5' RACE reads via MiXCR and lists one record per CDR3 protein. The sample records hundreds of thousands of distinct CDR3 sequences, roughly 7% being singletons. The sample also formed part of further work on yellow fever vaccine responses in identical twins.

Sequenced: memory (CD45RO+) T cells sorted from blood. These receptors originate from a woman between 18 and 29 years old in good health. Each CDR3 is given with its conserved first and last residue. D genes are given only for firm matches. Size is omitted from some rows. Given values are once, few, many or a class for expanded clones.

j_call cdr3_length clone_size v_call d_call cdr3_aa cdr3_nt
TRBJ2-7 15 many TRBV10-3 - CAINSGRTGPYEQYF TGTGCCATCAATAGCGGAAGGACAGGCCCCTACGAGCAGTACTTC
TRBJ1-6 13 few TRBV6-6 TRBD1 CASSDRGDSPLHF TGTGCCAGCAGTGACAGGGGCGATTCACCCCTCCACTTT
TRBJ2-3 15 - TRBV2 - CASSEELAYTDTQYF TGTGCCAGCAGTGAAGAGCTAGCCTACACAGATACGCAGTATTTT
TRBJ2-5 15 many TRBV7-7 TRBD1 CASSLAGTGKETQYF TGTGCCAGCAGCTTAGCCGGGACAGGGAAAGAGACCCAGTACTTC
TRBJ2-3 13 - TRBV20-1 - CSADQGTTDTQYF TGCAGTGCTGACCAGGGAACGACAGATACGCAGTATTTT
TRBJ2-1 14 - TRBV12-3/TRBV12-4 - CASSLQGGYNEQFF TGTGCCAGCAGTTTGCAGGGGGGGTACAATGAGCAGTTCTTC
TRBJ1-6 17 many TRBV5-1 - CASSLGPALWDNSPLHF TGCGCCAGCAGCTTGGGGCCAGCATTATGGGATAATTCACCCCTCCACTTT
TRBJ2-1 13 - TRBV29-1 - CSVSDGIYNEQFF TGCAGCGTTAGTGACGGAATCTACAATGAGCAGTTCTTC
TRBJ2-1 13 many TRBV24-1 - CATSDLRNNEQFF TGTGCCACCAGTGATTTACGAAACAATGAGCAGTTCTTC
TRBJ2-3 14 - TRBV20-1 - CSARERDYTDTQYF TGCAGTGCTAGAGAACGGGATTACACAGATACGCAGTATTTT
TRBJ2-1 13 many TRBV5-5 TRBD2 CASSSRGGDSGFF TGTGCCAGCAGCTCCCGGGGGGGGGACTCGGGGTTCTTC
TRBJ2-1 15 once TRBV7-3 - CASSDPGSSYNEQFF TGTGCCAGCTCAGACCCTGGGAGCTCCTACAATGAGCAGTTCTTC
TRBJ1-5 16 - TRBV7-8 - CASSLRGEWSNQPQHF TGTGCCAGCAGCTTAAGGGGGGAATGGAGCAATCAGCCCCAGCATTTT
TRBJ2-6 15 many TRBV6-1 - CASSGVPSGANVLTF TGTGCCAGCAGTGGGGTTCCCTCTGGGGCCAACGTCCTGACTTTC
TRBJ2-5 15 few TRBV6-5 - CASSYSKFGTETQYF TGTGCCAGCAGTTACTCGAAATTCGGCACGGAGACCCAGTACTTC
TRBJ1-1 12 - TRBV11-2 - CASSESQVEAFF TGTGCCAGCAGCGAATCACAGGTTGAAGCTTTCTTT
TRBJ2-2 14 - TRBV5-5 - CASSPRQVCWELFF TGTGCCAGCAGCCCTCGGCAGGTCTGCTGGGAGCTGTTTTTT
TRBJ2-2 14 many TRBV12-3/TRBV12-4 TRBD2 CASSGTSGGGELFF TGTGCCAGCAGCGGGACTAGCGGTGGCGGGGAGCTGTTTTTT
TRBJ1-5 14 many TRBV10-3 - CAISEGRDNQPQHF TGTGCCATCAGCGAGGGTAGAGACAATCAGCCCCAGCATTTT
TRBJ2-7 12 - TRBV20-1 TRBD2 CSASGGTYEQYF TGCAGTGCTAGCGGGGGGACCTACGAGCAGTACTTC
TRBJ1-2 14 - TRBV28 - CASSPRRTVGGYTF TGTGCCAGCAGCCCTCGGCGGACAGTTGGAGGCTACACCTTC
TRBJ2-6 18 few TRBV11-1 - CASSFFRTPESGANVLTF TGTGCCAGCAGCTTCTTCAGGACCCCTGAGTCTGGGGCCAACGTCCTGACTTTC
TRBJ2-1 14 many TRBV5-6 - CASSLVGPGNEQFF TGTGCCAGCAGCCTGGTCGGTCCGGGGAATGAGCAGTTCTTC
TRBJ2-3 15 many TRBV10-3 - CAIRGPLRGTDTQYF TGTGCCATCAGGGGACCCCTACGAGGCACAGATACGCAGTATTTT
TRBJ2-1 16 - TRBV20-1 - CSARSGFGGTYNEQFF TGCAGTGCTAGATCAGGGTTCGGGGGCACTTACAATGAGCAGTTCTTC
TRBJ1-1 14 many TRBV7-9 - CASSLTTRNTEAFF TGTGCCAGCAGCTTAACGACTCGTAACACTGAAGCTTTCTTT
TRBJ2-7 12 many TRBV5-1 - CASRGSGYEQYF TGCGCCAGCAGGGGTAGCGGCTACGAGCAGTACTTC
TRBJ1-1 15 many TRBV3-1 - CASSQDLGVNTEAFF TGTGCCAGCAGCCAAGATCTTGGAGTGAACACTGAAGCTTTCTTT
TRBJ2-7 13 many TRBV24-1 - CATSHGNSYEQYF TGTGCCACCAGTCACGGTAACTCCTACGAGCAGTACTTC
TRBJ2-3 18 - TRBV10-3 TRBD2 CAISEPWEASGGTDTQYF TGTGCCATCAGTGAGCCCTGGGAGGCTAGCGGGGGCACAGATACGCAGTATTTT
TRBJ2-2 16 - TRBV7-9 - CASSLVPITASGELFF TGTGCCAGCAGCTTGGTCCCGATTACCGCCTCGGGGGAGCTGTTTTTT
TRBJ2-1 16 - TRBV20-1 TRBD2 CSATPSGRSSYNEQFF TGCAGTGCTACACCTAGCGGCCGAAGCTCCTACAATGAGCAGTTCTTC
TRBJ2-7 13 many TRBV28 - CASSPASLYEQYF TGTGCCAGCAGCCCCGCTTCCCTCTACGAGCAGTACTTC
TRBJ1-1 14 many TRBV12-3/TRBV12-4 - CASSGMAEGTEAFF TGTGCCAGCAGTGGGATGGCAGAAGGCACTGAAGCTTTCTTT
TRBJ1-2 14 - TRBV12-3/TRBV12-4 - CASSRTDANYGYTF TGTGCCAGCAGTCGGACGGACGCTAACTATGGCTACACCTTC
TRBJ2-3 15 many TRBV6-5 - CASSSGGRGTDTQYF TGTGCCAGCAGTTCCGGGGGGCGGGGCACAGATACGCAGTATTTT
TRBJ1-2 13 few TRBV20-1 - CSAPGSPGSVYTF TGCAGTGCCCCCGGTTCACCTGGAAGTGTCTACACCTTC
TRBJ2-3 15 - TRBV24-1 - CATSEGWIVTDTQYF TGTGCCACCAGTGAGGGCTGGATTGTCACAGATACGCAGTATTTT
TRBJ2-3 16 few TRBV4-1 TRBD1 CASSQAGRGRLDTQYF TGCGCCAGCAGCCAAGCGGGCAGGGGGCGTCTAGATACGCAGTATTTT
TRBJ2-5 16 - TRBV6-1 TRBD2 CASSELGGSRGETQYF TGTGCCAGCAGTGAACTGGGAGGGAGTCGCGGAGAGACCCAGTACTTC
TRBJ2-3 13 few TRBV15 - CATFSDAADTQYF TGTGCCACCTTCAGCGATGCGGCAGATACGCAGTATTTT
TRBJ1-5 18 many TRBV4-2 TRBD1 CASSQGYVRGYGNQPQHF TGTGCCAGCAGCCAAGGTTATGTCAGGGGGTACGGCAATCAGCCCCAGCATTTT
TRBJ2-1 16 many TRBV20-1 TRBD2 CSARYSLAGGPNEQFF TGCAGTGCTAGATACTCACTAGCGGGAGGCCCCAATGAGCAGTTCTTC
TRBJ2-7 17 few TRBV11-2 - CASSLETGSGLPYEQYF TGTGCCAGCAGCTTAGAGACTGGCAGCGGGCTCCCCTACGAGCAGTACTTC
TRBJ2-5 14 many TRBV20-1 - CSASSGGLKETQYF TGCAGTGCTAGTTCGGGGGGCTTGAAAGAGACCCAGTACTTC
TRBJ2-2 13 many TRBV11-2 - CASSLVRAGELFF TGTGCCAGCAGCTTAGTTCGGGCCGGGGAGCTGTTTTTT
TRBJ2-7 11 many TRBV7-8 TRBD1 CASRGDRGPHF TGTGCCAGCAGGGGGGACAGGGGGCCACATTTC
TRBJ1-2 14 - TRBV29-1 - CSAEGRGLNYGYTF TGCAGCGCAGAGGGCCGGGGTCTAAACTATGGCTACACCTTC